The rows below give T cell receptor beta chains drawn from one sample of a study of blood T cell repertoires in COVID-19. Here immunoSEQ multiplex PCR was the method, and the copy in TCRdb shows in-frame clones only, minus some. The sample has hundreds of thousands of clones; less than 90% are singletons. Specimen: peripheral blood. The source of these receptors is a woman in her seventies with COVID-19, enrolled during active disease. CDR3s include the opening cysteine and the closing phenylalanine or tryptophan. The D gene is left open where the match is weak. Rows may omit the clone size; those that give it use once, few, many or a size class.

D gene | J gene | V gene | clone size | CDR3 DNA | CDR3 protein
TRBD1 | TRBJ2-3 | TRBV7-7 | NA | TGTGCCAGCAGCTTTGGACAGGGAAAAGATACGCAGTATTTT | CASSFGQGKDTQYF
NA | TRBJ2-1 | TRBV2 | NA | TGTGCCAGCGCGGGGTTCTCCTACAATGAGCAGTTCTTC | CASAGFSYNEQFF
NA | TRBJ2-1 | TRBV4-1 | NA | TGCGCCAGCAGCCTTTACGGGACAATGGGCAATGAGCAGTTCTTC | CASSLYGTMGNEQFF
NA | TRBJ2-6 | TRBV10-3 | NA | TGTGCCATCAGTGAGTCTGGGGCCGGGGCCAACGTCCTGACTTTC | CAISESGAGANVLTF
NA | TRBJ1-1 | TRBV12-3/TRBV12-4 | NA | TGTGCCAGCAGCTCCAGGGGGAACACTGAAGCTTTCTTT | CASSSRGNTEAFF
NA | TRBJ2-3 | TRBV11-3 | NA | TGTGCCAGCAGCTTAGATCTCCGAGATACGCAGTATTTT | CASSLDLRDTQYF
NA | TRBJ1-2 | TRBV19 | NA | TGTGCCAGTAGTACCGGACAGTACGGCTACACCTTC | CASSTGQYGYTF
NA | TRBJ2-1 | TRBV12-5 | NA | TGTGCTAGTGGTTCCCTCAGGGGCAATGAGCAGTTCTTC | CASGSLRGNEQFF
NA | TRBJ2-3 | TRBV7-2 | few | TGTGCCAGCAGCTCTGACAGGTCCCTAATATCAGATACGCAGTATTTT | CASSSDRSLISDTQYF
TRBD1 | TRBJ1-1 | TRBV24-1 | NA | TGTGCCACCAGTCAGGGGGGCACTGAAGCTTTCTTT | CATSQGGTEAFF
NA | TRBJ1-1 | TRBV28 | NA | TGTGCCAGCAGTTCGCGGCTGCAGAACACTGAAGCTTTCTTT | CASSSRLQNTEAFF
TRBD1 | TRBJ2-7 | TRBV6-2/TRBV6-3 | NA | TGTGCCAGCAGTTGGACAGGGGGCCACGAGCAGTACTTC | CASSWTGGHEQYF
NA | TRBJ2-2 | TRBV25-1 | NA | TGTGCCAGCAATGAAGGGCCCGGGGAGCTGTTTTTT | CASNEGPGELFF
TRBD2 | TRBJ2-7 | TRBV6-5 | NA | TGTGCCAGCAGTTACTGGGTAGCGGGGGGGCGCGAGCAGTACTTC | CASSYWVAGGREQYF
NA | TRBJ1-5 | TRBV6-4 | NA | TGTGCCAGCAGTAGTTCTTCCGGTCAGCCCCAGCATTTT | CASSSSSGQPQHF
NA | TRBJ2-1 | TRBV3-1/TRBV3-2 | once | TGTGCCAGCAGCCACCGCAGAAATGAGCAGTTCTTC | CASSHRRNEQFF
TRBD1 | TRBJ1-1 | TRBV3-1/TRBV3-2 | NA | TGTGCCAGCAGCCATGGGGACAGGGGCACTGAAGCTTTCTTT | CASSHGDRGTEAFF
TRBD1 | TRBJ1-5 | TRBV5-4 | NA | TGTGCCAGCAGCTTCGGGGGGACAGGGGTTTATAGCAATCAGCCCCAGCATTTT | CASSFGGTGVYSNQPQHF
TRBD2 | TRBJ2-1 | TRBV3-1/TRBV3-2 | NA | TGTGCCAGCAGCGCGGGACTAGCGGGGGGAAGCCTCTACAATGAGCAGTTCTTC | CASSAGLAGGSLYNEQFF
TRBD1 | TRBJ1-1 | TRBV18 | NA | TGTGCCAGCTCACGCGAGGGACAGGTTGAAGCTTTCTTT | CASSREGQVEAFF
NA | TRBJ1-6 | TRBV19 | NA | TGTGCCAGTAGTATAGAGCGGCCGAACTATAATTCACCCCTCCACTTT | CASSIERPNYNSPLHF
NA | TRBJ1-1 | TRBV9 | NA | TGTGCCAGCAGCGTAGCTGGGGCCTTGAACACTGAAGCTTTCTTT | CASSVAGALNTEAFF